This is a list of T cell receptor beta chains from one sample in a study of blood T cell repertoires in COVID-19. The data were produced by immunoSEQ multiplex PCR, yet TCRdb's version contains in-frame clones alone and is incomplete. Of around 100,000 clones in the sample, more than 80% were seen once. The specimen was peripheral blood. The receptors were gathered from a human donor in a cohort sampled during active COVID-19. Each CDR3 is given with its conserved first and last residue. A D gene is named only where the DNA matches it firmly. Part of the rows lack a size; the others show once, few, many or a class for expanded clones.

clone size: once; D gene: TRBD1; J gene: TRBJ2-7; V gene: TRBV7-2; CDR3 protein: CASSLRQGRGEQYF; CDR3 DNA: TGTGCCAGCAGCTTACGACAGGGGCGGGGCGAGCAGTACTTC
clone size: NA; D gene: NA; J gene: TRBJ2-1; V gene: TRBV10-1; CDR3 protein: CASSVRANNEQFF; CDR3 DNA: TGCGCCAGCAGTGTGAGGGCAAACAATGAGCAGTTCTTC
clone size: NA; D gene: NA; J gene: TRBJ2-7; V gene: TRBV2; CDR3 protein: CASSEAPTQQYF; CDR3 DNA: TGTGCCAGCAGTGAGGCCCCGACTCAACAGTACTTC
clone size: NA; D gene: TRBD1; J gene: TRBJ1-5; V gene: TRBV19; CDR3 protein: CASTTGGPSQPQHF; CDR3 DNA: TGTGCCAGCACTACAGGGGGACCTTCTCAGCCCCAGCATTTT
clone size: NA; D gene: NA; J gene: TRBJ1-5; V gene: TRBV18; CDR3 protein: CASSRGDNQPQHF; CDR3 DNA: TGTGCCAGCTCACGGGGGGATAATCAGCCCCAGCATTTT
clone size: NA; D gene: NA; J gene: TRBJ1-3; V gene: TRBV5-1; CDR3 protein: CASSPTGSGNTIYF; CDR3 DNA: TGCGCCAGCAGCCCGACGGGCTCTGGAAACACCATATATTTT
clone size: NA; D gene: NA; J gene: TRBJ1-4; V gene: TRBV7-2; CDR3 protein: CASNPRRGNEKLFF; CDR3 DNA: TGTGCCAGCAACCCCCGTAGGGGTAATGAAAAACTGTTTTTT
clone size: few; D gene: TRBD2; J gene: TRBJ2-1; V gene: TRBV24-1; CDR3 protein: CATSHRTSGGYNEQFF; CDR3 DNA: TGTGCCACCAGTCACCGGACTAGCGGGGGGTACAATGAGCAGTTCTTC
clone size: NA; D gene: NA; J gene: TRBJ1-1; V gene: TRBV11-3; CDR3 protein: CATKAGTEAFF; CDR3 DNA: TGTGCCACCAAGGCGGGCACTGAAGCTTTCTTT
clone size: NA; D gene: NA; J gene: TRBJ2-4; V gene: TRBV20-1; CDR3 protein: CSASNAGKAAKNIQYF; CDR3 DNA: TGCAGTGCTAGTAATGCGGGGAAAGCTGCCAAAAACATTCAGTACTTC
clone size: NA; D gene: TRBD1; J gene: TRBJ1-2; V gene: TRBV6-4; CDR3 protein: CASSDEGRTGKTDGYTF; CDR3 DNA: TGTGCCAGCAGTGACGAGGGAAGGACAGGGAAGACGGATGGCTACACCTTC
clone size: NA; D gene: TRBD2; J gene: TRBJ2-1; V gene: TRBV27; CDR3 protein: CASSLRASGGYNEQFF; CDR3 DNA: TGTGCCAGCAGTTTAAGGGCTAGCGGGGGGTACAATGAGCAGTTCTTC
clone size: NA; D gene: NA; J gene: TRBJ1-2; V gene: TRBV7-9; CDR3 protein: CASKGGYGYTF; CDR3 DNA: TGTGCCAGCAAGGGAGGCTATGGCTACACCTTC
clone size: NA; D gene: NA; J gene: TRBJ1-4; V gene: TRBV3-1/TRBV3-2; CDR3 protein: CASSQRGYEKLFF; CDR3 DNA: TGTGCCAGCAGCCAACGGGGGTATGAAAAACTGTTTTTT
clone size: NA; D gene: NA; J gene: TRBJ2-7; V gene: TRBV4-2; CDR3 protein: CAPRPYEQYF; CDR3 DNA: TGTGCCCCTAGGCCCTACGAGCAGTACTTC
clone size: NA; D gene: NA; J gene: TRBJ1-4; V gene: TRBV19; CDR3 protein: CASSIRGTNEKLFF; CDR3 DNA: TGTGCCAGTAGTATACGGGGTACTAATGAAAAACTGTTTTTT
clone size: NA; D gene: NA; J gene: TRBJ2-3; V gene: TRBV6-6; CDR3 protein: CASSYKGPVDTQYF; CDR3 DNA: TGTGCCAGCAGTTACAAGGGGCCAGTAGATACGCAGTATTTT
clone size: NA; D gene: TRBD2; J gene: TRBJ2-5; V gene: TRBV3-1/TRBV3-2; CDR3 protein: CASSEGLAGTQYF; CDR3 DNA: TGTGCCAGCAGCGAGGGACTAGCGGGGACCCAGTACTTC
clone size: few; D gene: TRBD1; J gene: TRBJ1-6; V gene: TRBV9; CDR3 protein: CASSVVDRGNSPLHF; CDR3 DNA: TGTGCCAGCAGCGTAGTGGACAGGGGAAATTCACCCCTCCACTTT
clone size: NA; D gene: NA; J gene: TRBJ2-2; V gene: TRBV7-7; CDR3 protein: CASSSDRNTGELFF; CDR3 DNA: TGTGCCAGCAGCAGCGACAGGAACACCGGGGAGCTGTTTTTT
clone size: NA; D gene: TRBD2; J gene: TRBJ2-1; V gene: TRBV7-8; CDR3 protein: CASSLRGISYNEQFF; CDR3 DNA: TGTGCCAGCAGCTTGCGGGGGATCTCCTACAATGAGCAGTTCTTC
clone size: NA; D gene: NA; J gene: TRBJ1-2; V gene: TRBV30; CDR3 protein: CAWSGRGTGYTF; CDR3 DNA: TGTGCCTGGTCAGGACGGGGTACTGGCTACACCTTC
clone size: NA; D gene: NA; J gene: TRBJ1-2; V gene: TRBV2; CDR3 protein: CASSPTGFRSYTF; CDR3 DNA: TGTGCCAGCAGCCCAACAGGGTTTAGGAGCTACACCTTC
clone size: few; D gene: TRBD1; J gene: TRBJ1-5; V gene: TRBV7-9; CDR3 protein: CASSPFGTDNQPQHF; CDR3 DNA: TGTGCCAGCAGCCCGTTCGGGACAGACAATCAGCCCCAGCATTTT
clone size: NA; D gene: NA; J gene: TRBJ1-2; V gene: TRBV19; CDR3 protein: CASRAGRGQNYGYTF; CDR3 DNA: TGTGCCAGTAGAGCCGGAAGGGGTCAAAACTATGGCTACACCTTC
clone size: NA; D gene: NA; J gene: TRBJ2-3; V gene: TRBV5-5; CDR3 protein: CASSLVNGGTDTQYF; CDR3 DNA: TGTGCCAGCAGCTTGGTCAACGGCGGTACAGATACGCAGTATTTT
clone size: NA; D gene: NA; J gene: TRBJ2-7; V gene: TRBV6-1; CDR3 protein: CASSEAWRAEQYF; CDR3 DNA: TGTGCCAGCAGTGAAGCGTGGAGGGCCGAGCAGTACTTC
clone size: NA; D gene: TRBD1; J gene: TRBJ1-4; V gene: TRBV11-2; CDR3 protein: CASSNRGWPNEKLFF; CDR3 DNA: TGTGCCAGCAGCAACAGGGGTTGGCCTAATGAAAAACTGTTTTTT
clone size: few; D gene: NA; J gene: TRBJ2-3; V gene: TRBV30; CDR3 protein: CAWSAGHVRQYF; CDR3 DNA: TGTGCCTGGAGTGCCGGACATGTTAGGCAGTATTTT
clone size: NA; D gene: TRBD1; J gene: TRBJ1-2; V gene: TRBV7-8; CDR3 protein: CASSYRDRGLGGYTF; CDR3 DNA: TGTGCCAGCAGCTACCGGGACAGGGGGCTAGGTGGCTACACCTTC
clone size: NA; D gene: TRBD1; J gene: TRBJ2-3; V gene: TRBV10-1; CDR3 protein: CASSTGTASRTDTQYF; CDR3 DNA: TGCGCCAGCAGTACCGGGACAGCGAGTCGCACAGATACGCAGTATTTT
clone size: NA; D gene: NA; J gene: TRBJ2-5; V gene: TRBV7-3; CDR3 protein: CASSLAGLGETQYF; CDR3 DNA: TGTGCCAGCAGCCTTGCAGGGTTAGGAGAGACCCAGTACTTC
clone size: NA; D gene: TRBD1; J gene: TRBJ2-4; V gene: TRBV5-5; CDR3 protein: CASSLAQGAGNIQYF; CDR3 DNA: TGTGCCAGCAGCTTGGCCCAGGGGGCCGGAAACATTCAGTACTTC
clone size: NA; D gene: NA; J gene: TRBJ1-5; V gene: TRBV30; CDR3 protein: CAWSAQGGRNQPQHF; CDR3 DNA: TGTGCCTGGAGTGCCCAAGGGGGTAGGAATCAGCCCCAGCATTTT
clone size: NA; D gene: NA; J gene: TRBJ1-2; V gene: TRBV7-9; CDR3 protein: CASSLGALRGYGYTF; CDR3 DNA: TGTGCCAGCAGCTTAGGAGCCTTAAGAGGCTATGGCTACACCTTC
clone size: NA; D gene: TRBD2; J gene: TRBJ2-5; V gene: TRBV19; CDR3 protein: CASRSGTTPKETQYF; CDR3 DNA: TGTGCCAGTAGATCTGGGACTACCCCAAAAGAGACCCAGTACTTC
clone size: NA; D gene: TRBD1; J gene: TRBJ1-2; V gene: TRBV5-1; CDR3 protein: CASSLGTDFYGYTF; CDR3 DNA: TGCGCCAGCAGCCTGGGGACAGACTTCTATGGCTACACCTTC